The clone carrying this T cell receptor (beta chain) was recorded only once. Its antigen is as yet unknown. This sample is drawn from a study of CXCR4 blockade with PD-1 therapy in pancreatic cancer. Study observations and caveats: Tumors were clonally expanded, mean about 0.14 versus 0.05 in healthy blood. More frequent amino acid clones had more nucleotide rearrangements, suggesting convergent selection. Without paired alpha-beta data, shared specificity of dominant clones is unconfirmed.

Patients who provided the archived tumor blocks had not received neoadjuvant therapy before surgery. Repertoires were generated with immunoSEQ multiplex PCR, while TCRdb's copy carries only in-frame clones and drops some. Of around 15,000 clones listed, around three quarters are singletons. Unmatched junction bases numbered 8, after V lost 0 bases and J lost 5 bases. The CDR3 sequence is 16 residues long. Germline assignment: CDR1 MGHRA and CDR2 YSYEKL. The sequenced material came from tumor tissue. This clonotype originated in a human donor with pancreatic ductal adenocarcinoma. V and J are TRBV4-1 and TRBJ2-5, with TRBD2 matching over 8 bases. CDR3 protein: CASSQELFGGGETQYF. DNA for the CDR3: TGCGCCAGCAGCCAAGAGTTGTTCGGGGGGGGCGAGACCCAGTACTTC.